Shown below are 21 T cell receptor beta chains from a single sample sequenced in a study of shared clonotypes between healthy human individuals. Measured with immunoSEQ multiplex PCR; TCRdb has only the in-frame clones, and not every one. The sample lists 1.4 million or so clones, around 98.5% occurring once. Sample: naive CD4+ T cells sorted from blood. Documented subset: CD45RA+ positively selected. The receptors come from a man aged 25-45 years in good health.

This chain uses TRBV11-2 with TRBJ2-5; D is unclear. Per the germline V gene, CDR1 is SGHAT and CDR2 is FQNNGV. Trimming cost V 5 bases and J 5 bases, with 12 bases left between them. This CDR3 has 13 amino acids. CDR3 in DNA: TGTGCCAGCAGCCCCCCTTACCCGGAGACCCAGTACTTC. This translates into CASSPPYPETQYF. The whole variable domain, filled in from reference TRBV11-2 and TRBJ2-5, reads EAGVAQSPRYKIIEKRQSVAFWCNPISGHATLYWYQQILGQGPKLLIQFQNNGVVDDSQLPKDRFSAERLKGVDSTLKIQPAKLEDSAVYLCASSPPYPETQYFGPGTRLLVL.

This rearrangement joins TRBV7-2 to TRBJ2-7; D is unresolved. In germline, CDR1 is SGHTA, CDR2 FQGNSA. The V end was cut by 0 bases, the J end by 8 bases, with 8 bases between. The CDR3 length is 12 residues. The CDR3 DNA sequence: TGTGCCAGCAGCTTAGCAGGGTCGAAGCAGTACTTC. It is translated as CASSLAGSKQYF.

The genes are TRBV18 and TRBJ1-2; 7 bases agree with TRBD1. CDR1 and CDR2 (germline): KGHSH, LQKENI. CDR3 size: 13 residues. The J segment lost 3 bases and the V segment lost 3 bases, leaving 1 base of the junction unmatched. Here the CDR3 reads CASSPRGYYGYTF. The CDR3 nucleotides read TGTGCCAGCTCACCCAGGGGGTACTATGGCTACACCTTC.

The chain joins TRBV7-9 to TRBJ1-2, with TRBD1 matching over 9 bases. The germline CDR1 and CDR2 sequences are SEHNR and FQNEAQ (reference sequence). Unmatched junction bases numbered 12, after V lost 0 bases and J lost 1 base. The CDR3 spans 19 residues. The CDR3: CASSLAAWTGDIHNYGYTF. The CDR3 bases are TGTGCCAGCAGCTTAGCCGCCTGGACAGGGGATATTCATAACTATGGCTACACCTTC.

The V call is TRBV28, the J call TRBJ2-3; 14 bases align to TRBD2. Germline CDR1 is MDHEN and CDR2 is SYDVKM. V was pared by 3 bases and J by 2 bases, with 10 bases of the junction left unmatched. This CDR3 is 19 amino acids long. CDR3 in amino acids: CASSLEGLAGDGATDTQYF. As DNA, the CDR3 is TGTGCCAGCAGTTTGGAGGGACTAGCGGGGGATGGGGCCACAGATACGCAGTATTTT. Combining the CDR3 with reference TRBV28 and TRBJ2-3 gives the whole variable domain DVKVTQSSRYLVKRTGEKVFLECVQDMDHENMFWYRQDPGLGLRLIYFSYDVKMKEKGDIPEGYSVSREKKERFSLILESASTNQTSMYLCASSLEGLAGDGATDTQYFGPGTRLTVL.

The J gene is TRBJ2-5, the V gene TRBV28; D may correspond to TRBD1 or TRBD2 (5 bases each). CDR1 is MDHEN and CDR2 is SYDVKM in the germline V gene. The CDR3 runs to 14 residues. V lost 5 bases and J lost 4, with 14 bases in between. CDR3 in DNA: TGTGCCAGCAGTACCGAGGGGCAGGGAGAGACCCAGTACTTC. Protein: CASSTEGQGETQYF.

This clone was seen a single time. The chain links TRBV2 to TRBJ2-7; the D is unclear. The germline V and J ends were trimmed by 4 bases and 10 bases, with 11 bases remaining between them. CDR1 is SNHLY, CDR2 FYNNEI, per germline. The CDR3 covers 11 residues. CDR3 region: CASSGDHTQYF. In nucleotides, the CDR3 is TGTGCCAGCAGTGGAGATCACACCCAGTACTTC.

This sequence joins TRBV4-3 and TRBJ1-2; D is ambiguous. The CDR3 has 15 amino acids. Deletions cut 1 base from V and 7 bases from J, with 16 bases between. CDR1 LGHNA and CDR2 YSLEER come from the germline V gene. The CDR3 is CASSQVGTAGGGYTF. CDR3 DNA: TGCGCCAGCAGCCAAGTTGGAACAGCAGGAGGTGGCTACACCTTC.

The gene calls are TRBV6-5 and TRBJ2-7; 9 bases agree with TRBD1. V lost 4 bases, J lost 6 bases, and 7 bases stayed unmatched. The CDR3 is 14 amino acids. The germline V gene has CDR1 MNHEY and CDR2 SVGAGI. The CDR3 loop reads CASSLAGTGIEQYF. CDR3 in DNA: TGTGCCAGCAGTTTAGCCGGGACAGGGATCGAGCAGTACTTC.

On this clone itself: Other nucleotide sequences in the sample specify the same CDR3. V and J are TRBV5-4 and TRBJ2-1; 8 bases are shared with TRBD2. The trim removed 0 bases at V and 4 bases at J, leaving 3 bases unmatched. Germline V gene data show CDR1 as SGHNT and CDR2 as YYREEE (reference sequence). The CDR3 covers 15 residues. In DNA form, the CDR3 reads TGTGCCAGCAGCTTGGGAACTAGCGGATACAATGAGCAGTTCTTC. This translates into CASSLGTSGYNEQFF.

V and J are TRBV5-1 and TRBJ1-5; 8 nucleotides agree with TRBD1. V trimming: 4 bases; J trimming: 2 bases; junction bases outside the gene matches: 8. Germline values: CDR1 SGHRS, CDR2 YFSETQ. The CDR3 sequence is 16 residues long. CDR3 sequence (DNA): TGCGCCAGCAGCCCTACCCCGACAGGGGGCAATCAGCCCCAGCATTTT. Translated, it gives CASSPTPTGGNQPQHF.

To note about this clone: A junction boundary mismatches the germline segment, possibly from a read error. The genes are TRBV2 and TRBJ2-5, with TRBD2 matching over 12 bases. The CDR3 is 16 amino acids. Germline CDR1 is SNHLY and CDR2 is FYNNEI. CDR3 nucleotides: TGTGCCAGCATATGGACTAGCGGGACACCCACCCCCCCGTTCCACTTC. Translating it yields CASIWTSGTPTPPFHF. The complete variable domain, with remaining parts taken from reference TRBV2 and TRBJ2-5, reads EPEVTQTPSHQVTQMGQEVILRCVPISNHLYFYWYRQILGQKVEFLVSFYNNEISEKSEIFDDQFSVERPDGSNFTLKIRSTKLEDSAMYFCASIWTSGTPTPPFHFGPGTRLLVL.

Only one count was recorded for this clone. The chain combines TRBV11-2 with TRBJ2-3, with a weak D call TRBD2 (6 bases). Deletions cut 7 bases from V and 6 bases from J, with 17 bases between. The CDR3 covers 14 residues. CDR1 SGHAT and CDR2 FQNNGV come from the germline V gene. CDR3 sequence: CASTNWDLSDTQYF. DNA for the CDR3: TGTGCCAGCACCAATTGGGACTTATCGGATACGCAGTATTTT.

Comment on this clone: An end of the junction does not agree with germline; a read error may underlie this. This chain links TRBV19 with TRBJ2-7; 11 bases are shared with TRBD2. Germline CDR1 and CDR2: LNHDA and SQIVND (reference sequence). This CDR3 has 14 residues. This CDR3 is CASRIAGGLSEQYF. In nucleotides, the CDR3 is TGTGCCAGTAGGATAGCGGGAGGGCTTTCCGAGCAGTACTTC.

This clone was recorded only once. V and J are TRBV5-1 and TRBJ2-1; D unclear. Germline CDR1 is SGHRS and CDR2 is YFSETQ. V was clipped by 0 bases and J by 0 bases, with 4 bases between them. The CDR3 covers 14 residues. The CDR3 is CASSLDISYNEQFF. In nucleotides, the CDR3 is TGCGCCAGCAGCTTGGACATCTCCTACAATGAGCAGTTCTTC.

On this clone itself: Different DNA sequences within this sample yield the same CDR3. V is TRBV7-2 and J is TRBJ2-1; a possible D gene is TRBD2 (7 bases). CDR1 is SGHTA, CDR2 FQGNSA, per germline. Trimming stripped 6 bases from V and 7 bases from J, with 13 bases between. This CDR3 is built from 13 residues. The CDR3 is CASSLGGGNEQFF. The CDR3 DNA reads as TGTGCCAGCAGTCTAGGGGGGGGAAATGAGCAGTTCTTC.

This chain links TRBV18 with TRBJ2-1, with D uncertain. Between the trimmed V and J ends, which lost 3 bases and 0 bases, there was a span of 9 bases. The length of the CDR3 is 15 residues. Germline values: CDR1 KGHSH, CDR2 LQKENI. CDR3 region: CASSPGRPSYNEQFF. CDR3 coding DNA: TGTGCCAGCTCACCTGGGCGGCCCTCCTACAATGAGCAGTTCTTC.

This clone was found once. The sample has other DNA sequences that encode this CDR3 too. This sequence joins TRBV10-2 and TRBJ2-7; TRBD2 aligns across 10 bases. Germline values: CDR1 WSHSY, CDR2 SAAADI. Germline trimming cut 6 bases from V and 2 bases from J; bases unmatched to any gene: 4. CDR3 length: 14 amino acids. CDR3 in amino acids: CASRLAGGPYEQYF. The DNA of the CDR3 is TGCGCCAGCAGATTAGCGGGAGGCCCCTACGAGCAGTACTTC.

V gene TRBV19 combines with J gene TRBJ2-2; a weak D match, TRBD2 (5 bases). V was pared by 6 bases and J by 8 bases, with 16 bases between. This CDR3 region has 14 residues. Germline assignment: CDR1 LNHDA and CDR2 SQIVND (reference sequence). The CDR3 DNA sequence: TGTGCCAGTAGCAGCGGTGGTTCGTGGGGGGAGCTGTTTTTT. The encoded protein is CASSSGGSWGELFF.

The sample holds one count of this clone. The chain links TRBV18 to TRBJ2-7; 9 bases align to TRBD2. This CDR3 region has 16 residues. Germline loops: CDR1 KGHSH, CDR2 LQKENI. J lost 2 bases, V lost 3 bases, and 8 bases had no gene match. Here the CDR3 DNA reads TGTGCCAGCTCACCGATTAGCGGGAGCGGGACCTACGAGCAGTACTTC. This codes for CASSPISGSGTYEQYF.

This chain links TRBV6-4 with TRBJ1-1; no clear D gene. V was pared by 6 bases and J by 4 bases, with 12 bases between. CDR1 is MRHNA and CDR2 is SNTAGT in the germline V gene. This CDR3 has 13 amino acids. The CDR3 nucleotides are TGTGCCAGCAGCCTTACAGTTCTCACTGAAGCTTTCTTT. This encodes CASSLTVLTEAFF.